This entry features one T cell receptor (beta chain) sequence. The record originates from a study of blood T cell repertoires in COVID-19. This table comes from immunoSEQ multiplex PCR, and its TCRdb copy is limited to in-frame clones, with some not included. Of some 350,000 clones listed, less than 90% were seen once; the top ten hold 2.5% to 3.5%. Germline assignment: CDR1 MGHRA and CDR2 YSYEKL. The V gene lost 1 base and the J gene lost 0 bases, with 9 bases spanning the gap. The CDR3 loop spans 15 amino acids. Material for sequencing was PBMCs or T cells enriched from blood (not recorded which). This chain uses TRBV4-1 with TRBJ1-1; D gene unclear. This TCR was sampled from a woman aged 25 to 39 who had recovered from COVID-19. The CDR3 DNA follows: TGCGCCAGCAGCCAAGGCCGACACATGAACACTGAAGCTTTCTTT. It yields the protein CASSQGRHMNTEAFF.